This T cell receptor beta chain was identified in a study of cytomegalovirus exposure and HLA in healthy donors. Study results and limitations: Later examination showed HLA-associated TCR beta chains had greater clonal expansion than equally common others. In a later analysis, HLA-C alleles had the fewest associated TCRs, DRB1 alleles the most.

Primers: 60 Vbeta forward and 13 Jbeta reverse. Per the original data handling: In a later analysis, 79 million or so unique TCR beta chains included roughly 11 million shared by two or more donors. Here immunoSEQ multiplex PCR was the method, and the copy in TCRdb shows in-frame clones only, minus some. V and J calls and clone size are copied from that table; D and trimming were computed from the DNA. The sample has about 150,000 clones. Germline lookup yields CDR1 MNHEY and CDR2 SVGAGI. This CDR3 spans 16 amino acids. The germline V and J ends were trimmed by 0 bases and 0 bases, with 9 bases remaining between them. Turning to this clone: Its antigen remains unknown.

The chain joins TRBV6-5 to TRBJ1-3; unclear D gene. The sequencing sample was made of PBMCs. The clonotype originates from a woman aged 50 to 65 in good health and CMV-seronegative. CDR3 protein: CASSYSRQTSGNTIYF. CDR3 nucleotides: TGTGCCAGCAGTTACTCTCGACAAACCTCTGGAAACACCATATATTTT.